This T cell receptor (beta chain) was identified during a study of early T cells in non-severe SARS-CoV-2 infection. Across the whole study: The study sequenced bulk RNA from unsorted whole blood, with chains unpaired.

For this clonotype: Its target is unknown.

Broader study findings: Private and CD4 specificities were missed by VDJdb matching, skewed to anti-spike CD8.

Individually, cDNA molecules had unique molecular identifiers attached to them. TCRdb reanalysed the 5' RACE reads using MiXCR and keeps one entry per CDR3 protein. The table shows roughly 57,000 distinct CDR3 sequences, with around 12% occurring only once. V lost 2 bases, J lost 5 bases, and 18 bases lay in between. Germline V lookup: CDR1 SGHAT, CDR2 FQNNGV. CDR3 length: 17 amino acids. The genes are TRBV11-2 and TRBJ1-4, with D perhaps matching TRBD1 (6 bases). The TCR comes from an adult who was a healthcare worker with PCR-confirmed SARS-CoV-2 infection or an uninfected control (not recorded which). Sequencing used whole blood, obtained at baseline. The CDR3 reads CASSLRTPQGPNEKLFF. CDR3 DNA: TGTGCCAGCAGCTTACGCACACCGCAGGGGCCCAATGAAAAACTGTTTTTT.